Listed here are 6 T cell receptor beta chains from one sample, sequenced in a study of blood T cell repertoires in COVID-19 (dated by TCRdb to the early 2020s). The library came from the immunoSEQ multiplex PCR assay. TCRdb took over this immuneACCESS table, retaining in-frame rearrangements with V and J assigned. Such tables are incomplete; in checked studies, under half of the missing clones stem from an unresolved V gene, and the remainder is unexplained. Here the sample has around 68,000 clones; around 86% occur a single time. The ten largest account for 6.6% of the sample. The sequenced material came from peripheral blood. These receptors originate from a middle-aged man with active COVID-19.

The chain is built from TRBV10-3 and TRBJ2-1, with 7 bases that match TRBD2. The germline V gene has CDR1 ENHRY and CDR2 SYGVKD. This CDR3 is built from 14 residues. V lost 11 bases, J lost 4 bases, and 11 bases stayed unmatched. The CDR3 protein is CASKGTNIYNEQFF. The CDR3 region has the DNA TGTGCCTCCAAGGGGACTAACATATACAATGAGCAGTTCTTC.

The chain has TRBV7-8 and TRBJ2-5, with 9 bases matching TRBD1. Per the germline V gene, CDR1 is SGHVS and CDR2 is FQNEAQ. The V segment lost 4 bases and the J segment 4 bases; nucleotides outside the gene matches: 4. CDR3 size: 14 residues. Written as DNA, the CDR3 is TGTGCCAGCAGCTCCGACAGGGGGGGAGAGACCCAGTACTTC. It codes for CASSSDRGGETQYF.

The CDR3 loop is CASSAPNGITGNYGYTF. CDR3 bases: TGTGCCAGCAGTGCCCCTAATGGAATTACAGGGAACTATGGCTACACCTTC. The genes are TRBV25-1 and TRBJ1-2; possible D gene TRBD1, 6 bases. Trimming cost V 4 bases and J 2 bases, with 20 bases left between them. Germline CDR1 reads MGHDK; CDR2 reads SYGVNS. The CDR3 contains 17 residues.

This rearrangement joins TRBV7-3 to TRBJ2-6, with 9 bases that match TRBD1. V lost 1 base to trimming and J lost 0 bases; unmatched junction nucleotides: 1. The CDR3 extends over 17 amino acids. Germline-derived CDR1 and CDR2 are SGHTA and FQGTGA. This chain's CDR3 is CASSLRTGDSGANVLTF. In DNA, the CDR3 is TGTGCCAGCAGCTTAAGGACAGGGGACTCTGGGGCCAACGTCCTGACTTTC.

The chain joins TRBV19 to TRBJ2-2; D is possibly TRBD2 (5 bases). Deletions cut 3 bases from V and 7 bases from J, with 18 bases between. The CDR3 has 16 residues. The germline V gene has CDR1 LNHDA and CDR2 SQIVND (reference sequence). For the CDR3, the DNA is TGTGCCAGTAGTATTTCGAGAGGGCGCGGAAACGGGGAGCTGTTTTTT. Translated, it gives CASSISRGRGNGELFF.

The CDR3 nucleotides read TGTGCCAGCAGCGAAAGCGGGAGCTTATACGAGCAGTACTTC. Translated, it gives CASSESGSLYEQYF. The chain employs TRBV3-1 (or the pseudogene TRBV3-2) and TRBJ2-7, with 8 bases aligning to TRBD2. The V gene's germline CDR1 is LGHDT and CDR2 YNNKEL (reference sequence). The CDR3 has 14 amino acids. Trimming cost V 5 bases and J 4 bases; bases outside gene matches: 7.